The 12 T cell receptor beta chains presented below share a single source sample, sequenced in a study of response to subunit inactivated influenza vaccine (dated by TCRdb to between 2018 and 2020). Library creation used RT-PCR. The sequencer listed for this sample is Illumina HiSeq 2500. Using fastp at Q25 and MiXCR, TCRdb reprocessed the public reads and kept productive beta chains. Rows merge per CDR3 protein into single entries with the most common DNA and genes. The sample records 450,000 to 700,000 distinct CDR3 sequences, 14% of which are singletons. Around 10% of the sample goes to the ten largest clones. The source material was PBMCs from blood, sampled 11 to 12 days after vaccination. These receptors all stem from a man in his fifties who received an inactivated influenza vaccine. Donor details come from another sample of the same person, matched by shared clones.

The chain has TRBV12-3 or TRBV12-4 and TRBJ2-1; D is unclear. Trimming pared 7 bases from V and 7 bases from J, leaving 14 bases between. This CDR3 is built from 13 residues. This chain's CDR3 is CASTLSALNEQFF. The CDR3 DNA reads TGTGCCAGCACCCTATCGGCGTTGAATGAGCAGTTCTTC.

This sequence joins TRBV7-2 and TRBJ2-2, with D unclear. V was pared by 2 bases and J by 4 bases, with 11 bases between. The length of the CDR3 is 15 residues. CDR1 is SGHTA and CDR2 is FQGNSA in the germline V gene. Here the CDR3 reads CASSLQTILTGELFF. The DNA for the CDR3 is TGTGCCAGCAGCTTACAGACCATACTCACCGGGGAGCTGTTTTTT. The whole variable domain, filled in from reference TRBV7-2 and TRBJ2-2, reads GAGVSQSPSNKVTEKGKDVELRCDPISGHTALYWYRQSLGQGLEFLIYFQGNSAPDKSGLPSDRFSAERTGGSVSTLTIQRTQQEDSAVYLCASSLQTILTGELFFGEGSRLTVL.

Ten or more counts support this clonotype. The rearrangement uses TRBV5-1 and TRBJ2-7, with D perhaps given as TRBD1 or TRBD2 (5 bases each). Per germline, CDR1 SGHRS and CDR2 YFSETQ. The CDR3 has 19 amino acids. Trimming shortened V by 1 base and J by 0 bases, and 23 bases separated the two germline ends. The CDR3 DNA reads as TGCGCCAGCAGCTTGCCGGGCGGACCGGGACCCATTACCTCCTACGAGCAGTACTTC. Translating gives CASSLPGGPGPITSYEQYF.

The rearrangement links TRBV28 to TRBJ2-1; 13 bases fit TRBD2. Looked up from germline, CDR1 is MDHEN and CDR2 is SYDVKM. The length of the CDR3 is 15 residues. V dropped 5 bases and J dropped 7; count of bases not matched to a gene: 5. CDR3 nucleotide sequence: TGTGCCAGCAGTCAGCGGACTAGCGGGAGTAATGAGCAGTTCTTC. This gives the protein CASSQRTSGSNEQFF.

The chain carries TRBV30 and TRBJ2-2; a possible D gene is TRBD1 (6 bases). V shed 2 bases and J shed 4 bases, with 20 bases lying between them. The germline CDR1 and CDR2 sequences are GTSNPN and SVGIG (reference sequence). This CDR3 contains 17 residues. The chain's CDR3 is CAWSSLRTARATGELFF. The CDR3 region has the DNA TGTGCCTGGAGTTCCCTCCGGACAGCGAGAGCCACCGGGGAGCTGTTTTTT. The variable domain in full, with the rest retrieved from reference TRBV30 and TRBJ2-2, is SQTIHQWPATLVQPVGSPLSLECTVEGTSNPNLYWYRQAAGRGLQLLFYSVGIGQISSEVPQNLSASRPQDRQFILSSKKLLLSDSGFYLCAWSSLRTARATGELFFGEGSRLTVL.

The chain employs TRBV9 and TRBJ2-5; 7 positions match TRBD2. The ends lost 3 bases at V and 5 bases at J; junction bases unmatched: 7. The CDR3 spans 14 residues. Germline V gives CDR1 SGDLS, CDR2 YYNGEE. The CDR3 DNA sequence: TGTGCCAGCAGCGCTGGGCCAGCGGGGGAGACCCAGTACTTC. Translated: CASSAGPAGETQYF.

This sequence joins TRBV20-1 and TRBJ2-6; possibly TRBD2 for D (6 bases). The CDR3 loop spans 18 amino acids. V shed 2 bases and J shed 0 bases, with 17 bases lying between them. CDR1 and CDR2 (germline): DFQATT, SNEGSKA (reference sequence). CDR3 in DNA: TGCAGTGCTAGACCCCCGGCGGGACGCGACTCTGGGGCCAACGTCCTGACTTTC. Protein: CSARPPAGRDSGANVLTF.

J is TRBJ2-7 and V is TRBV28; D call uncertain. Trimming took off 5 bases at V and 6 bases at J, with 14 bases between the two ends. The CDR3 is 13 amino acids. The germline gives CDR1 MDHEN, CDR2 SYDVKM. In nucleotides, the CDR3 is TGTGCCAGCAGTCGGGCCGGCCCTACCGAGCAGTACTTC. Its translation: CASSRAGPTEQYF.

This clonotype has more than one count but fewer than ten. This chain links TRBV3-1 with TRBJ2-7; no definite D call. The germline V gene has CDR1 LGHDT and CDR2 YNNKEL (reference sequence). The ends were cut back, 7 bases at V and 5 bases at J, with 0 bases in the middle. There are 8 residues in the CDR3. CDR3 loop: CASNEQYF. The CDR3 DNA reads as TGTGCCAGCAACGAGCAGTACTTC.

This clonotype was seen ten or more times. The J gene is TRBJ1-5, the V gene TRBV12-3 or TRBV12-4, with D maybe TRBD1 (6 bases). This CDR3 region has 14 residues. Trimming left V 6 bases short and J 3 bases short, with 12 bases between. The CDR3: CASRQQGYNQPQHF. As DNA, the CDR3 is TGTGCCAGCAGACAACAGGGTTACAATCAGCCCCAGCATTTT.

V usage is TRBV5-1 and J usage is TRBJ1-1, with 7 bases aligning to TRBD1. CDR1 is SGHRS and CDR2 is YFSETQ in the germline V gene. Losses at the gene ends were 4 bases for V and 4 bases for J; bases not matched to a gene: 7. This CDR3 is 14 amino acids long. This CDR3 reads CASSDTGQPTEAFF. The CDR3 DNA sequence: TGCGCCAGCAGCGACACGGGACAGCCCACTGAAGCTTTCTTT.

This clonotype was detected only a few times. This chain uses TRBV7-2 with TRBJ1-2; 9 bases map to TRBD1. V was clipped by 10 bases and J by 3 bases; unmatched bases: 6. CDR3 length equals 13 residues. CDR1 is SGHTA, CDR2 FQGNSA, per germline. The CDR3 loop is CATRRTGDYGYTF. Here the CDR3 DNA reads TGTGCCACCAGGAGGACAGGGGACTATGGCTACACCTTC.